These 5 T cell receptor beta chains share one sample of origin, sequenced in a study of T cells expressing NK-cell markers. TCRdb processed the 5' RACE reads again and assigns one entry to each CDR3 protein, with no DNA. Here the sample table reports a few hundred thousand distinct CDR3 sequences. Sequenced sample: blood T cells: a sorted CD56 or NKG2C T cell subset, CD4+ or CD8+ T cells, or bulk PBMC T cells (not recorded which). Receptors originate from a man aged 18-70 years in good health.

The chain is built from TRBV20-1 and TRBJ1-2; TCRdb's D call, TRBD1, is unchecked because there is no DNA. This CDR3 has 13 amino acids. Germline V lookup: CDR1 DFQATT, CDR2 SNEGSKA (reference sequence). CDR3 protein: CSARQGAGGGYTF.

V and J are TRBV7-9 and TRBJ2-7; with no DNA, the TCRdb D assignment of TRBD2 cannot be verified. The CDR3 extends over 14 amino acids. Germline values: CDR1 SEHNR, CDR2 FQNEAQ (reference sequence). The CDR3 here is CASSPNTAHYEQYF. The variable domain in full, with the rest retrieved from reference TRBV7-9 and TRBJ2-7, is DTGVSQNPRHKITKRGQNVTFRCDPISEHNRLYWYRQTLGQGPEFLTYFQNEAQLEKSRLLSDRFSAERPKGSFSTLEIQRTEQGDSAMYLCASSPNTAHYEQYFGPGTRLTVT.

The chain joins TRBV5-4 to TRBJ2-6; without DNA, the TCRdb call of TRBD1 cannot be checked. This CDR3 has 19 amino acids. CDR1 is SGHNT, CDR2 YYREEE, per germline (reference sequence). The CDR3 loop reads CASSLAPNTGGPGANVLIF.

The chain joins TRBV18 to TRBJ2-7; TCRdb returns TRBD1, unconfirmable since there is no DNA. Per germline, CDR1 KGHSH and CDR2 LQKENI. The CDR3 consists of 15 residues. This CDR3 reads CASSQNPGTYYEQYF.

The chain links TRBV12-3 or TRBV12-4 to TRBJ2-7; TCRdb picks TRBD2, but there is no DNA to check that call. The CDR3 sequence is 18 residues long. CDR3 region: CASSFGLAGGLKGDEQYF.